These 25 T cell receptor beta chains share one sample of origin, sequenced in a study of T cell responses to AZD1222 COVID-19 vaccine (dated by TCRdb to the early 2020s). The library was made by the immunoSEQ multiplex PCR assay. Imported from immuneACCESS, the table was reduced by TCRdb to in-frame sequences with V and J called. These copies leave out some clones; in studies compared against another copy, an unresolved V gene accounts for under half, and the cause of the remainder is not known. This sample comprises around 260,000 clones, roughly 93% of them detected only once. The ten largest clonotypes hold around 0.58% of the sample. The sample's time point label is to be understood as: baseline before first vaccination. The specimen comprised peripheral blood, sampled on day 0 of AZD1222 vaccination. Source of these receptors: an adult in good health.

The V gene is TRBV19, the J gene TRBJ2-7; D uncertain. The CDR3 runs 13 residues. Trimming shortened V by 4 bases and J by 3 bases, and 10 bases separated the two germline ends. Germline V gives CDR1 LNHDA, CDR2 SQIVND (reference sequence). CDR3 sequence reads: CASSTGTDYEQYF. DNA for the CDR3: TGTGCCAGTAGTACGGGTACAGACTACGAGCAGTACTTC.

The chain combines TRBV9 with TRBJ1-1, with D maybe TRBD1 (5 bases). Germline V gene lookup returns CDR1 SGDLS and CDR2 YYNGEE. Deletions cut 0 bases from V and 1 base from J, with 10 bases between. The CDR3 extends over 15 amino acids. CDR3 sequence (DNA): TGTGCCAGCAGCGTAGATGGGACGGCGAACACTGAAGCTTTCTTT. Amino acids: CASSVDGTANTEAFF.

The chain combines TRBV18 with TRBJ2-7; TRBD2 might be the D (7 bases). Germline lookup yields CDR1 KGHSH and CDR2 LQKENI. CDR3 length: 15 residues. V gave up 2 bases and J gave up 3 bases, with 14 bases separating them. The DNA of the CDR3 is TGTGCCAGCTCACCAAAGGCGGGGGCCGACTACGAGCAGTACTTC. As protein: CASSPKAGADYEQYF.

The chain couples TRBV3-1 (or the pseudogene TRBV3-2) to TRBJ1-5, with TRBD1 as a possible D gene (5 bases). The CDR3 loop spans 14 amino acids. Germline CDR1 and CDR2: LGHDT and YNNKEL (reference sequence). V was cut by 2 bases and J by 4 bases, with 9 bases left in between. CDR3 sequence: CASSQRQGNQPQHF. CDR3 nucleotides: TGTGCCAGCAGCCAACGGCAGGGTAATCAGCCCCAGCATTTT.

The chain is built from TRBV18 and TRBJ1-4, with D perhaps TRBD1 (5 bases). Germline V gene lookup returns CDR1 KGHSH and CDR2 LQKENI. The V end lost 5 bases, the J end lost 8 bases, and 12 bases lay between the germline ends. The CDR3 is 13 amino acids. CDR3 region: CASSIQVQEKLFF. The CDR3 DNA follows: TGTGCCAGCTCAATACAGGTTCAGGAAAAACTGTTTTTT. The complete variable domain, with remaining parts taken from reference TRBV18 and TRBJ1-4, reads NAGVMQNPRHLVRRRGQEARLRCSPMKGHSHVYWYRQLPEEGLKFMVYLQKENIIDESGMPKERFSAEFPKEGPSILRIQQVVRGDSAAYFCASSIQVQEKLFFGSGTQLSVL.

The chain has TRBV7-2 and TRBJ1-6; no clear D. Germline values: CDR1 SGHTA, CDR2 FQGNSA. V lost 0 bases to trimming and J lost 7 bases, with 7 bases between them. The CDR3 is 14 amino acids. The CDR3 loop is CASSLAVLNSPLHF. CDR3 nucleotide sequence: TGTGCCAGCAGCTTAGCCGTCTTAAATTCACCCCTCCACTTT. The variable domain in full, completed from reference TRBV7-2 and TRBJ1-6, reads GAGVSQSPSNKVTEKGKDVELRCDPISGHTALYWYRQSLGQGLEFLIYFQGNSAPDKSGLPSDRFSAERTGGSVSTLTIQRTQQEDSAVYLCASSLAVLNSPLHFGNGTRLTVT.

The chain combines TRBV2 with TRBJ1-2, with D hard to call. The germline gives CDR1 SNHLY, CDR2 FYNNEI. Trimming left V 5 bases short and J 3 bases short, with 4 bases between. The CDR3 spans 11 residues. The CDR3 region has the DNA TGTGCCAGCAGTCCCCACTATGGCTACACCTTC. This translates into CASSPHYGYTF.

This rearrangement joins TRBV10-3 to TRBJ1-2; D may be TRBD1 (6 bases). Trimming left V 6 bases short and J 4 bases short, with 9 bases between. The CDR3 is 12 amino acids. Germline V gene data show CDR1 as ENHRY and CDR2 as SYGVKD. The CDR3: CAIRRQAYGYTF. The DNA of the CDR3 is TGTGCCATCAGACGACAGGCCTATGGCTACACCTTC.

The gene calls are TRBV28 and TRBJ2-7; 7 bases are shared with TRBD1. V shed 7 bases, J shed 2 bases, and the junction held 5 bases outside the gene matches. Per the germline V gene, CDR1 is MDHEN and CDR2 is SYDVKM. The CDR3 consists of 13 residues. The DNA for the CDR3 is TGTGCCAGCATAGACAGGGCCACCTACGAGCAGTACTTC. It translates to CASIDRATYEQYF.

CDR3 residues: CASSYSLGVTGELFF. In DNA form, the CDR3 reads TGTGCCAGCAGTTACTCTCTGGGGGTAACCGGGGAGCTGTTTTTT. V is TRBV6-5 and J is TRBJ2-2; D tentatively fits TRBD1 or TRBD2 (5 bases each). Trimming stripped 0 bases from V and 5 bases from J, with 10 bases between. Germline V gene sequence: CDR1 MNHEY, CDR2 SVGAGI. The CDR3 spans 15 residues.

The gene calls are TRBV9 and TRBJ2-3; 7 bases are shared with TRBD2. The CDR3 runs 17 residues. The V and J ends lost 3 bases and 5 bases, in that order; junction bases with no gene match: 15. Germline CDR1 reads SGDLS; CDR2 reads YYNGEE. As DNA, the CDR3 is TGTGCCAGCAGCGCCCGCGGGAGTGACTTTTTAGGAGATACGCAGTATTTT. It yields the protein CASSARGSDFLGDTQYF.

The rearrangement links TRBV4-1 to TRBJ1-2; 9 bases match TRBD1. Germline trimming cut 4 bases from V and 4 bases from J; bases unmatched to any gene: 10. Germline V gives CDR1 MGHRA, CDR2 YSYEKL. This CDR3 is built from 16 residues. CDR3 sequence: CASSPRDREWVYGYTF. CDR3 nucleotide sequence: TGCGCCAGCAGCCCCCGGGACAGGGAGTGGGTCTATGGCTACACCTTC.

This chain joins TRBV9 and TRBJ1-2; D is perhaps TRBD1 (6 bases). V was clipped by 4 bases and J by 2 bases, with 12 bases between them. Germline CDR1 and CDR2: SGDLS and YYNGEE. The CDR3 has 14 residues. CDR3 protein: CASSPSGGNYGYTF. For the CDR3, the DNA is TGTGCCAGCAGCCCCAGCGGGGGCAACTATGGCTACACCTTC.

The chain carries TRBV29-1 and TRBJ1-4; D possibly corresponds to TRBD1 (6 bases). The CDR3 sequence is 13 residues long. Trimming pared 4 bases from V and 6 bases from J, leaving 12 bases between. Per germline, CDR1 SQVTM and CDR2 ANQGSEA. CDR3 nucleotide sequence: TGCAGCGTTGTTGGGGGCTTCGATGAAAAACTGTTTTTT. Protein: CSVVGGFDEKLFF.

The chain joins TRBV5-1 to TRBJ2-7; D remains ambiguous. The germline gives CDR1 SGHRS, CDR2 YFSETQ. With 4 bases removed from V and 2 bases from J, the gap between germline ends came to 13 bases. This CDR3 is 14 amino acids long. The CDR3 nucleotides read TGCGCCAGCAGCCTCGGGCAGTCCGCCTACGAGCAGTACTTC. Encoded protein: CASSLGQSAYEQYF.

V gene TRBV28 combines with J gene TRBJ1-1, with no clear D. V gave up 5 bases and J gave up 9 bases, with 13 bases separating them. The V gene's germline CDR1 is MDHEN and CDR2 SYDVKM. This CDR3 spans 12 amino acids. As DNA, the CDR3 is TGTGCCAGCAGTGTCCCCAGCCGCCAAGCTTTCTTT. As protein: CASSVPSRQAFF.

Here the CDR3 reads CASSDTPSPYEQYF. CDR3 sequence (DNA): TGCGCCAGCAGTGATACCCCTAGTCCATACGAGCAGTACTTC. The chain has TRBV10-1 and TRBJ2-7; D is ambiguous. The V gene's germline CDR1 is WNHNN and CDR2 SYGVQD (reference sequence). Trimming removed 3 bases at V and 4 bases at J, with 13 bases between. The CDR3 has 14 amino acids.

The gene calls are TRBV28 and TRBJ1-1; a weak D match, TRBD1 (5 bases). The CDR3 extends over 13 amino acids. Per germline, CDR1 MDHEN and CDR2 SYDVKM. Trimming stripped 6 bases from V and 9 bases from J, with 17 bases between. CDR3 DNA: TGTGCCAGCAGCACCCCCGGGACTCAGCAAGCTTTCTTT. Its translation is CASSTPGTQQAFF.

This clone came up once. The genes are TRBV3-1 (or the pseudogene TRBV3-2) and TRBJ1-6, with D uncertain. The germline V and J ends were trimmed by 5 bases and 6 bases, with 8 bases remaining between them. This CDR3 spans 13 amino acids. The germline V gene encodes CDR1 LGHDT and CDR2 YNNKEL (reference sequence). CDR3 bases: TGTGCCAGCAGCTTACGCCTTAATTCACCCCTCCACTTT. Its translation is CASSLRLNSPLHF.

V usage is TRBV10-3 and J usage is TRBJ2-2, with D hard to call. CDR3 length: 11 amino acids. The germline gives CDR1 ENHRY, CDR2 SYGVKD. V shed 11 bases and J shed 3 bases, with 7 bases lying between them. The CDR3 region is CAASYTGELFF. CDR3 in DNA: TGTGCCGCGTCCTACACCGGGGAGCTGTTTTTT.

There are a few counts of this clone. The chain combines TRBV20-1 with TRBJ1-2, with unresolved D. Trimming cost V 3 bases and J 4 bases, with 6 bases left between them. The CDR3 spans 11 residues. Germline V gene lookup returns CDR1 DFQATT and CDR2 SNEGSKA (reference sequence). The CDR3 DNA sequence: TGCAGTGCTAGTAGCACCTATGGCTACACCTTC. Translated: CSASSTYGYTF.

The CDR3 loop is CASSLERGTNTEAFF. DNA for the CDR3: TGCGCCAGCAGCTTGGAAAGGGGCACCAACACTGAAGCTTTCTTT. This rearrangement joins TRBV5-1 to TRBJ1-1; a weak D match, TRBD1 (5 bases). Trimming shortened V by 0 bases and J by 2 bases, and 11 bases separated the two germline ends. The CDR3 is made up of 15 amino acids. Germline V gene data show CDR1 as SGHRS and CDR2 as YFSETQ.

The chain carries TRBV27 and TRBJ2-1; maybe TRBD1 (5 bases). Trimming took 2 bases from V and 4 from J, leaving 15 bases between them. CDR1 and CDR2 from the germline V gene are MNHEY and SMNVEV (reference sequence). The CDR3 runs to 16 residues. For the CDR3, the DNA is TGTGCCAGCAGTTTACGTAATAGGGGCTTTTACAATGAGCAGTTCTTC. Its translation: CASSLRNRGFYNEQFF.

This chain links TRBV7-2 with TRBJ2-2; a possible D gene is TRBD1 (6 bases). CDR1 and CDR2 from the germline V gene are SGHTA and FQGNSA. This CDR3 spans 14 amino acids. Trimming cost V 5 bases and J 4 bases, with 11 bases left between them. In nucleotides, the CDR3 is TGTGCCAGCAGCCTCAGGGGTGGCACCGGGGAGCTGTTTTTT. Its translation is CASSLRGGTGELFF. Drawing the rest from reference TRBV7-2 and TRBJ2-2, the complete variable domain is GAGVSQSPSNKVTEKGKDVELRCDPISGHTALYWYRQSLGQGLEFLIYFQGNSAPDKSGLPSDRFSAERTGGSVSTLTIQRTQQEDSAVYLCASSLRGGTGELFFGEGSRLTVL.

This sequence joins TRBV20-1 and TRBJ2-1; 12 bases agree with TRBD2. CDR3 length: 15 residues. Germline loops: CDR1 DFQATT, CDR2 SNEGSKA (reference sequence). The V gene end was trimmed by 3 bases and the J gene end by 5 bases; junction bases not matched to a gene: 5. The CDR3 DNA reads TGCAGTGCTAGTAGGCTAGCGGGGGGGGACAATGAGCAGTTCTTC. This encodes CSASRLAGGDNEQFF.